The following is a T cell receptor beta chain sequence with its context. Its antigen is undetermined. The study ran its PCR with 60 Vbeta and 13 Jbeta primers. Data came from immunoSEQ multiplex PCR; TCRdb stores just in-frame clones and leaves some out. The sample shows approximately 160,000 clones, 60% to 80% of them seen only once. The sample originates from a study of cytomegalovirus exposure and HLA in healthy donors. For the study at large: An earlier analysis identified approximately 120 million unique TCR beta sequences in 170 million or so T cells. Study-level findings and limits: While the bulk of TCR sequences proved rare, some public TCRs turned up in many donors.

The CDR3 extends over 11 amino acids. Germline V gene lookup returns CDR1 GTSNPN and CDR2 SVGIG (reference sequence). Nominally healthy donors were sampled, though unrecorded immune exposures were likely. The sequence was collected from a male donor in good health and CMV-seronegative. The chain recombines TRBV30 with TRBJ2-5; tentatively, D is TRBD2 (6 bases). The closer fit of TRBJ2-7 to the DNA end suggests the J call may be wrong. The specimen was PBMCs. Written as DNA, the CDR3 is TGTGCCTCCCGGGACTTCTACGAGCAGTACTTC. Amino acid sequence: CASRDFYEQYF.